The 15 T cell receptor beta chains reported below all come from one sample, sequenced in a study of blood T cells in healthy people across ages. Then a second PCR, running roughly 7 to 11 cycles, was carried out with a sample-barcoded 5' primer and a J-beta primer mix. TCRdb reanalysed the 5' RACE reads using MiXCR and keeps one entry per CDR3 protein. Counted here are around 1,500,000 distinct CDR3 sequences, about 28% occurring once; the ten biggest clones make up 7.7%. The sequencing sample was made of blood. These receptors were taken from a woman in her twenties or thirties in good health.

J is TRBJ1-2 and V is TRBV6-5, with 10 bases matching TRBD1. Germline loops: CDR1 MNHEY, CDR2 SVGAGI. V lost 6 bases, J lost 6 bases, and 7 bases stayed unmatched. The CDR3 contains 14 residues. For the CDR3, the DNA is TGTGCCAGCAGGCCGACCGGGACAGGGGATGGCTACACCTTC. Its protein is CASRPTGTGDGYTF.

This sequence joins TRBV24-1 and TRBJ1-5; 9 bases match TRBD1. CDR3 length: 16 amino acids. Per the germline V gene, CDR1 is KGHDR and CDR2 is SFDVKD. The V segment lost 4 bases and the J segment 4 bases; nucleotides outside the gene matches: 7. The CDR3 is CATSDRGTGLNQPQHF. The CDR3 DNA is TGTGCCACCAGTGACCGCGGGACAGGGCTGAATCAGCCCCAGCATTTT.

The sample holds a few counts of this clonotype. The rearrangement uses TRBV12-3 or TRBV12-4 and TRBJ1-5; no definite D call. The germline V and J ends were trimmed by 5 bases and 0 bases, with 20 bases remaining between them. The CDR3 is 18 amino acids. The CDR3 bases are TGTGCCAGCAGTCCCGGGAGCCTACCTACCTATAGCAATCAGCCCCAGCATTTT. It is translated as CASSPGSLPTYSNQPQHF.

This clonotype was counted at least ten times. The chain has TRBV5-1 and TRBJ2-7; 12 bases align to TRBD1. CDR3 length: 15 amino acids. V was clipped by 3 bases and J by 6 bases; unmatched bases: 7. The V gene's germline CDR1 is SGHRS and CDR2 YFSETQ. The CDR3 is CASSSSGTGGREQYF. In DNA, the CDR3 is TGCGCCAGCAGCTCTTCCGGGACAGGGGGCCGCGAGCAGTACTTC.

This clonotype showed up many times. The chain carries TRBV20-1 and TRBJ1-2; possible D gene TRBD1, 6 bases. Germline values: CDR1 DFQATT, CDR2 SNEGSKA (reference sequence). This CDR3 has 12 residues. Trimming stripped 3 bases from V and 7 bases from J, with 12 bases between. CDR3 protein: CSARVGARGYTF. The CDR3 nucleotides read TGCAGTGCTAGGGTGGGGGCGCGTGGCTACACCTTC.

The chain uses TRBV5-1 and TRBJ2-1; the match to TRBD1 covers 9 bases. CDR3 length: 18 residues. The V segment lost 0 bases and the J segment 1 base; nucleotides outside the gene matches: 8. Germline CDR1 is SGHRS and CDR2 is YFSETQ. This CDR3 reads CASSLDPPGTGSYNEQFF. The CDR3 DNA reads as TGCGCCAGCAGCTTGGATCCCCCCGGGACAGGGTCCTACAATGAGCAGTTCTTC.

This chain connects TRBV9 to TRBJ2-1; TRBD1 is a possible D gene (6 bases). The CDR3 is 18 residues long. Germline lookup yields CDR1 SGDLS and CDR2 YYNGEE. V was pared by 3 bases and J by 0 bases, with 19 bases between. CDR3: CASSAEPGTRSSYNEQFF. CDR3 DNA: TGTGCCAGCAGCGCAGAGCCCGGGACACGGAGCTCCTACAATGAGCAGTTCTTC.

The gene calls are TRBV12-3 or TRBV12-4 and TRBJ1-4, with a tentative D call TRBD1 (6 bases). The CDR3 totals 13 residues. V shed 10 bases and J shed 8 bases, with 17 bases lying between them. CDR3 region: CATADSLSEKLFF. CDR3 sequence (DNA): TGTGCCACCGCGGACAGTCTCTCCGAAAAACTGTTTTTT.

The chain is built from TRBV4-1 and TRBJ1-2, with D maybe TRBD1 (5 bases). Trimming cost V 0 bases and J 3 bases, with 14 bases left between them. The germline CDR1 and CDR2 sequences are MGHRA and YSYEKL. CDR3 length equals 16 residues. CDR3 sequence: CASSQDARGWDYGYTF. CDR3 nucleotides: TGCGCCAGCAGCCAAGATGCTAGGGGCTGGGACTATGGCTACACCTTC.

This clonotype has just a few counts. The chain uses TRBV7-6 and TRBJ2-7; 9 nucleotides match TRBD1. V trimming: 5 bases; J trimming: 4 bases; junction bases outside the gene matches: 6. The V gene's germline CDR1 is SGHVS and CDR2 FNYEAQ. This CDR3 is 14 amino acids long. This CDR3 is CASSLGQGKYEQYF. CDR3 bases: TGTGCCAGCAGCCTGGGACAGGGTAAATACGAGCAGTACTTC. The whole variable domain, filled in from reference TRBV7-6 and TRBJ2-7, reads GAGVSQSPRYKVTKRGQDVALRCDPISGHVSLYWYRQALGQGPEFLTYFNYEAQQDKSGLPNDRFSAERPEGSISTLTIQRTEQRDSAMYRCASSLGQGKYEQYFGPGTRLTVT.

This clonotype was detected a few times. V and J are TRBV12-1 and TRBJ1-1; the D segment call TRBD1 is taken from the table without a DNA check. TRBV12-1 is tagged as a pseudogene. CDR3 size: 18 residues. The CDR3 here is CASSFAGPRQGLNTEAFF. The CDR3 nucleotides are TGTGCCAGCAGCTTTGCAGGCCCCCGGCAGGGGCTGAACACTGAAGCTTTCTTT.

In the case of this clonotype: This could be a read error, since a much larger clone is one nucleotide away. The CDR3 reads CASSQVLGVQETQYF. The CDR3, as DNA: TGCGCCAGCAGCCAAGTCTTGGGGGTTCAAGAGACCCAGTACTTC. The chain recombines TRBV4-1 with TRBJ2-4; D may be TRBD1 or TRBD2 (5 bases each). The tail of the sequence fits TRBJ2-5 better, so the J call may be wrong. The CDR3 runs to 15 residues. Per the germline V gene, CDR1 is MGHRA and CDR2 is YSYEKL.

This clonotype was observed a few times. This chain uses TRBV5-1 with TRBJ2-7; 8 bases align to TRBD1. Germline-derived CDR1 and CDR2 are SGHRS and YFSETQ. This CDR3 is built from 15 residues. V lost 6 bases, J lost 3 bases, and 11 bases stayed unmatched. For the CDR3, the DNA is TGCGCCAGCACGCCTACCGGGACAGGTCTCTACGAGCAGTACTTC. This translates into CASTPTGTGLYEQYF.

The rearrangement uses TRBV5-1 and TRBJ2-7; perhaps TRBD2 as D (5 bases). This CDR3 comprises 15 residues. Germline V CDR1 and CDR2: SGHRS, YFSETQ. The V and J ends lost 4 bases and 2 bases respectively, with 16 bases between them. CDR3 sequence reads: CASSLSSGNAYEQYF. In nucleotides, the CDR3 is TGCGCCAGCAGCCTATCCTCCGGGAACGCCTACGAGCAGTACTTC.

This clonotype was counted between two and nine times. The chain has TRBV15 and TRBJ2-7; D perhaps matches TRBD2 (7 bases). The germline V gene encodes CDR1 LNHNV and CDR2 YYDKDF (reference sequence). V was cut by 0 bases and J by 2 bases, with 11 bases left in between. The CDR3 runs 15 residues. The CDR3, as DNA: TGTGCCACCAGCAGAGATCCGGGGGGCACCTACGAGCAGTACTTC. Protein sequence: CATSRDPGGTYEQYF.